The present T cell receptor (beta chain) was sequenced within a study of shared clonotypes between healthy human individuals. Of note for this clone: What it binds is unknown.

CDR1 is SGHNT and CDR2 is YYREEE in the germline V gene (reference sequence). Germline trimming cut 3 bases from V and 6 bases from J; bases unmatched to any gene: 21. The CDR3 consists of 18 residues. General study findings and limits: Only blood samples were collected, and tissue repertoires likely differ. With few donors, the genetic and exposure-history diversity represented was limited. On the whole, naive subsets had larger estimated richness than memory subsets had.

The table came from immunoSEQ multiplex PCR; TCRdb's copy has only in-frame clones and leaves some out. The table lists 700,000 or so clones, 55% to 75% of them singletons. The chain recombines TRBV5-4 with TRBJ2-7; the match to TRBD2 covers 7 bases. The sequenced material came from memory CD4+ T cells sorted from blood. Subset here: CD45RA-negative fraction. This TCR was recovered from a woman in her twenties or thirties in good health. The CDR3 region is CASSSGVLGAGAGLEQYF. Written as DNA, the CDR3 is TGTGCCAGCAGCTCCGGTGTCCTCGGGGCGGGAGCCGGGCTCGAGCAGTACTTC.